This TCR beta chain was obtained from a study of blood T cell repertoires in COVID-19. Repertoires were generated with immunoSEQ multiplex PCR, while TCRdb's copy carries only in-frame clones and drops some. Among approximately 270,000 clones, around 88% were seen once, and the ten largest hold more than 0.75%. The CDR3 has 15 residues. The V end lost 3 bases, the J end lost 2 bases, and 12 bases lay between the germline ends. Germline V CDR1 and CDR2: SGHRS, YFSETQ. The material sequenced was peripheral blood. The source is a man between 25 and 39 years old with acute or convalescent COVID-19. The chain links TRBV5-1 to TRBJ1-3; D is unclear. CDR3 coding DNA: TGCGCCAGCAGCTCCTACCCACAGCCTGGAAACACCATATATTTT. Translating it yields CASSSYPQPGNTIYF.